A selection of T cell receptor beta chains follows, all from one sample in a study of blood T cell repertoires in COVID-19. Clones were read by immunoSEQ multiplex PCR, and TCRdb kept only the in-frame ones, dropping some. Here the sample spans 300,000 to 400,000 clones, more than 70% being singletons. Sequenced material: peripheral blood. These receptors all stem from a woman between 25 and 40 years old with COVID-19, enrolled during active disease. CDR3s include the opening cysteine and the closing phenylalanine or tryptophan. A D gene is named only where the DNA matches it firmly. Clone size appears in some rows only: once, few, many, or a class for an expanded clone.

TRBD2	TRBV3-1/TRBV3-2	TRBJ2-3	-	TGTGCCAGCAGCCAAGGGCTAGCGGGGGGATCATACACAGATACGCAGTATTTT	CASSQGLAGGSYTDTQYF
TRBD1	TRBV5-4	TRBJ1-3	few	TGTGCCAGCAGCTTGTACGGACAGGTTGGAAACACCATATATTTT	CASSLYGQVGNTIYF
-	TRBV29-1	TRBJ2-1	-	TGCAGCGTTGACGGGAGTTCCCCCTCCTACAATGAGCAGTTCTTC	CSVDGSSPSYNEQFF
-	TRBV27	TRBJ1-1	-	TGTGCCAGCAGCCCGGGACACGGGCCGACGAACACTGAAGCTTTCTTT	CASSPGHGPTNTEAFF
TRBD1	TRBV20-1	TRBJ1-2	-	TGCAGTGCTAGTCCCCAGGGGGCTAATGGCTACACCTTC	CSASPQGANGYTF
TRBD1	TRBV27	TRBJ2-7	-	TGTGCCAGCAGCCCTTTTAGGGGGCCCTACGAGCAGTACTTC	CASSPFRGPYEQYF
TRBD2	TRBV3-1/TRBV3-2	TRBJ2-1	-	TGTGCCAGCAGCCAAGACGGGACTAGCGGGTCGGCCTACAATGAGCAGTTCTTC	CASSQDGTSGSAYNEQFF
-	TRBV14	TRBJ2-1	once	TGTGCCAGCAGCCTAGGGGTCTGGCGGGGCATTGGTGAGCAGTTCTTC	CASSLGVWRGIGEQFF
TRBD2	TRBV2	TRBJ2-5	once	TGTGCCAGCAATACAGCGGGGGGAGGGGAGACCCAGTACTTC	CASNTAGGGETQYF
TRBD1	TRBV24-1	TRBJ2-5	-	TGTGCCACCAGTGATCTCGGACAGGGATTGTTAGAGACCCAGTACTTC	CATSDLGQGLLETQYF
TRBD1	TRBV6-2/TRBV6-3	TRBJ1-2	-	TGTGCCAGCAGCTCCCACACCCGGGACAGTGAGGGCTACACCTTC	CASSSHTRDSEGYTF
TRBD1	TRBV28	TRBJ1-2	few	TGTGCCAGCAGTGAGGGGACAGCTTCTAACTATGGCTACACCTTC	CASSEGTASNYGYTF
-	TRBV4-2	TRBJ2-6	-	TGTGCCAGCAGCCAAGACGCTACCCCCGGGGAGGGGGCCAACGTCCTGACTTTC	CASSQDATPGEGANVLTF
TRBD2	TRBV2	TRBJ2-1	-	TGTGCCAGCAGAGCTAGCGGTGGGGGCAATGAGCAGTTCTTC	CASRASGGGNEQFF
-	TRBV2	TRBJ1-4	-	TGTGCCAGCAGGGGTACAGGGTGGACTAATGAAAAACTGTTTTTT	CASRGTGWTNEKLFF
TRBD2	TRBV18	TRBJ2-3	-	TGTGCCAGCTCCCTCGGGGGACTAGCCGGCACAGATACGCAGTATTTT	CASSLGGLAGTDTQYF
-	TRBV4-2	TRBJ1-4	-	TGTGCCAGCAGCTTTATTACGGGGGCAACTAATGAAAAACTGTTTTTT	CASSFITGATNEKLFF